Listed here are 12 T cell receptor beta chains from one sample, sequenced in a study of blood T cell repertoires in COVID-19. Sequencing used immunoSEQ multiplex PCR; TCRdb keeps in-frame clones, though not all of them. The sample carries approximately 300,000 clones, approximately 90% recorded once. The sequencing sample was made of peripheral blood. The source of these receptors is a woman aged 50 to 60 with COVID-19, enrolled during active disease.

The J gene is TRBJ2-1, the V gene TRBV7-9; weak D call: TRBD2 (6 bases). CDR1 and CDR2 (germline): SEHNR, FQNEAQ (reference sequence). CDR3 size: 15 residues. The V end was cut by 3 bases, the J end by 2 bases, with 11 bases between. The CDR3, as DNA: TGTGCCAGCAGCTTGAGCGGGCCCACCTACAATGAGCAGTTCTTC. Translating gives CASSLSGPTYNEQFF.

The rearrangement uses TRBV7-2 and TRBJ1-1; 7 bases fit TRBD1. V shed 2 bases, J shed 4 bases, and the junction held 4 bases outside the gene matches. The CDR3 extends over 14 amino acids. Germline-derived CDR1 and CDR2 are SGHTA and FQGNSA. The CDR3 coding sequence is TGTGCCAGCAGCTTAAACCCAGGGGGCACTGAAGCTTTCTTT. Translation: CASSLNPGGTEAFF.

This chain joins TRBV7-2 and TRBJ2-3; 9 bases are a match to TRBD1. Germline V CDR1 and CDR2: SGHTA, FQGNSA. The CDR3 is 16 amino acids. With V trimmed by 7 bases and J by 1 base, 9 bases remained unmatched. CDR3 DNA sequence: TGTGCCAGCACCCCGAGTCGGACAGGGGGCACAGATACGCAGTATTTT. Translation: CASTPSRTGGTDTQYF.

V usage is TRBV18 and J usage is TRBJ2-1, with 8 bases lining up with TRBD1. CDR3 length equals 18 residues. The V gene's germline CDR1 is KGHSH and CDR2 LQKENI. The junction had 15 bases not matched to a gene; V was cut back by 4 bases and J by 4 bases. CDR3 residues: CASSLYTGGTTSYNEQFF. CDR3 in DNA: TGTGCCAGCTCACTATACACAGGGGGAACTACCTCGTACAATGAGCAGTTCTTC.

The J gene is TRBJ2-1, the V gene TRBV20-1, with TRBD2 matching over 9 bases. Losses at the gene ends were 3 bases for V and 7 bases for J; bases not matched to a gene: 16. Germline CDR1 reads DFQATT; CDR2 reads SNEGSKA (reference sequence). CDR3 length: 17 amino acids. This chain's CDR3 is CSASKASGIKKKNEQFF. DNA of the CDR3: TGCAGTGCTAGTAAGGCTAGCGGGATAAAAAAGAAGAATGAGCAGTTCTTC.

V and J are TRBV6-2 or TRBV6-3 and TRBJ2-7; D might be TRBD2 (6 bases). The CDR3 runs to 16 residues. The germline CDR1 and CDR2 sequences are MNHEY and SVGEGT. V lost 0 bases, J lost 2 bases, and 14 bases lay in between. The CDR3 region has the DNA TGTGCCAGCAGTTACTCCCGGGACTCCTGGACCTACGAGCAGTACTTC. The encoded protein is CASSYSRDSWTYEQYF.

The rearrangement joins TRBV5-1 to TRBJ2-2; D perhaps matches TRBD2 (5 bases). The germline V gene encodes CDR1 SGHRS and CDR2 YFSETQ. The CDR3 extends over 16 amino acids. Trimming removed 1 base at V and 0 bases at J, with 10 bases between. CDR3 nucleotides: TGCGCCAGCAGCTTGATTAGCGCCGCGAACACCGGGGAGCTGTTTTTT. Translated: CASSLISAANTGELFF.

The rearrangement joins TRBV6-6 to TRBJ2-3, with D tentatively TRBD2 (7 bases). Germline CDR1 MNHNY, CDR2 SVGAGI (reference sequence). This CDR3 comprises 16 residues. V was trimmed by 1 base and J by 2 bases, leaving 13 bases between them. CDR3 sequence: CASSYWGGRDTDTQYF. The CDR3 DNA reads as TGTGCCAGCAGTTACTGGGGGGGGCGGGACACAGATACGCAGTATTTT.

This chain joins TRBV6-6 and TRBJ1-1, with D hard to call. With 8 bases removed from V and 1 base from J, the gap between germline ends came to 8 bases. This CDR3 comprises 12 residues. Germline V gives CDR1 MNHNY, CDR2 SVGAGI (reference sequence). The DNA of the CDR3 is TGTGCCAGCCTACGGGGGAACACTGAAGCTTTCTTT. It translates to CASLRGNTEAFF.

The V gene is TRBV5-5, the J gene TRBJ1-2; tentatively, D is TRBD1 (5 bases). There are 17 residues in the CDR3. V gave up 0 bases and J gave up 4 bases, with 19 bases separating them. CDR1 is SGHKS, CDR2 YYEKEE, per germline (reference sequence). In nucleotides, the CDR3 is TGTGCCAGCAGCTTGGCTCTTACCGCCGTAGGGGCCTATGGCTACACCTTC. Amino acids: CASSLALTAVGAYGYTF.

The CDR3 DNA reads as TGTGCCAGCCGTGGACTAGCGGGAGACGGGGGAGGAGATACGCAGTATTTT. Protein product: CASRGLAGDGGGDTQYF. This rearrangement joins TRBV4-2 to TRBJ2-3; 13 nucleotides match TRBD2. The germline V gene has CDR1 LGHNA and CDR2 YNFKEQ. The CDR3 is made up of 17 amino acids. The ends lost 8 bases at V and 5 bases at J; junction bases unmatched: 13.

This chain connects TRBV7-2 to TRBJ1-5, with D maybe TRBD1 (5 bases). The CDR3 totals 15 residues. Between the trimmed V and J ends, which lost 1 base and 5 bases, there was a span of 12 bases. Germline CDR1 reads SGHTA; CDR2 reads FQGNSA. CDR3 DNA: TGTGCCAGCAGCTTAGTGGGGGGGTTGGATCAGCCCCAGCATTTT. Translation gives CASSLVGGLDQPQHF.